Each of the 20 T cell receptor beta chains below was sequenced from the same sample in a study of blood T cell repertoires in COVID-19. TCRdb's table, derived via immunoSEQ multiplex PCR, lists solely in-frame clones and lacks some. The sample gives 180,000 or so clones, roughly 84% of which show up once; roughly 15% is in the top ten. The material sequenced was PBMCs or T cells enriched from blood (not recorded which). These receptors were collected from a man aged 50 to 59 who had recovered from COVID-19.

This clone was detected once. The V and J genes are TRBV7-3 and TRBJ2-5, with TRBD2 as a possible D gene (6 bases). From germline, CDR1 is SGHTA and CDR2 FQGTGA. The CDR3 totals 14 residues. V shed 2 bases and J shed 4 bases, with 11 bases lying between them. The chain's CDR3 is CASSLAGLGETQYF. CDR3 DNA: TGTGCCAGCAGCTTAGCGGGGTTAGGAGAGACCCAGTACTTC.

The V call is TRBV30, the J call TRBJ2-6, with 7 bases aligning to TRBD1. Germline assignment: CDR1 GTSNPN and CDR2 SVGIG (reference sequence). V trimming: 0 bases; J trimming: 0 bases; junction bases outside the gene matches: 8. The CDR3 runs 18 residues. CDR3 amino acids: CAWSVLRDSISGANVLTF. CDR3 nucleotides: TGTGCCTGGAGTGTACTCCGGGACAGTATCTCTGGGGCCAACGTCCTGACTTTC.

In its sample, this clone was seen a few times. The V and J genes are TRBV9 and TRBJ1-2, with 11 bases that match TRBD1. The CDR3 contains 17 residues. V dropped 0 bases and J dropped 8; count of bases not matched to a gene: 12. Germline CDR1 and CDR2: SGDLS and YYNGEE. Written as DNA, the CDR3 is TGTGCCAGCAGCGTAGACCCCCAGGGACAGGGGGTAAGGGGCTACACCTTC. This encodes CASSVDPQGQGVRGYTF.

The chain carries TRBV18 and TRBJ2-5, with 7 nucleotides matching TRBD2. CDR3 length equals 16 residues. V gave up 6 bases and J gave up 1 base; unmatched junction bases: 11. Germline assignment: CDR1 KGHSH and CDR2 LQKENI. CDR3 loop: CASSPLGGGGQETQYF. The CDR3 region has the DNA TGTGCCAGCTCCCCCCTAGGTGGGGGGGGCCAAGAGACCCAGTACTTC.

The rearrangement links TRBV2 to TRBJ1-2, with D perhaps TRBD1 (6 bases). The V gene lost 6 bases and the J gene lost 4 bases, with 15 bases spanning the gap. There are 14 residues in the CDR3. Germline values: CDR1 SNHLY, CDR2 FYNNEI. The CDR3 sequence: CASSEQGSVYGYTF. CDR3 sequence (DNA): TGTGCCAGCAGCGAACAGGGATCTGTCTATGGCTACACCTTC.

This rearrangement joins TRBV5-1 to TRBJ1-2; D gene unclear. CDR1 SGHRS and CDR2 YFSETQ come from the germline V gene. The CDR3 has 14 amino acids. V gave up 4 bases and J gave up 6 bases, with 16 bases separating them. The CDR3 DNA reads as TGCGCCAGCAGCCCCTCCGGGGTGCAGCATGGCTACACCTTC. It yields the protein CASSPSGVQHGYTF.

V usage is TRBV6-5 and J usage is TRBJ2-7, with 8 bases fitting TRBD1. The V segment lost 6 bases and the J segment 1 base; nucleotides outside the gene matches: 5. Germline values: CDR1 MNHEY, CDR2 SVGAGI. This CDR3 is 14 amino acids long. CDR3 DNA: TGTGCCAGCAGGCCTACAGGGGGTTCCTACGAGCAGTACTTC. Translated: CASRPTGGSYEQYF.

This clone was detected once. CDR3: CASSLGDRSEAFF. In DNA, the CDR3 is TGTGCCAGCAGCTTGGGGGACAGGTCTGAAGCTTTCTTT. The chain couples TRBV5-4 to TRBJ1-1; 8 bases are a match to TRBD1. Germline values: CDR1 SGHNT, CDR2 YYREEE (reference sequence). This CDR3 region has 13 residues. J was trimmed by 6 bases and V by 0 bases; bases with no gene match: 1. Filled out from reference TRBV5-4 and TRBJ1-1, the complete variable domain reads ETGVTQSPTHLIKTRGQQVTLRCSSQSGHNTVSWYQQALGQGPQFIFQYYREEENGRGNFPPRFSGLQFPNYSSELNVNALELDDSALYLCASSLGDRSEAFFGQGTRLTVV.

The gene calls are TRBV11-2 and TRBJ2-3; TRBD2 is a possible D gene (5 bases). Trimming shortened V by 2 bases and J by 4 bases, and 7 bases separated the two germline ends. Germline CDR1 and CDR2: SGHAT and FQNNGV. This CDR3 has 13 amino acids. The CDR3 spells CASSLWGADTQYF. The DNA of the CDR3 is TGTGCCAGCAGCTTATGGGGAGCAGATACGCAGTATTTT.

This sequence joins TRBV27 and TRBJ1-4; the D gene is possibly TRBD1 (6 bases). Germline V gene sequence: CDR1 MNHEY, CDR2 SMNVEV (reference sequence). The CDR3 is 14 residues long. Trimming pared 0 bases from V and 7 bases from J, leaving 9 bases between. The CDR3 DNA follows: TGTGCCAGCAGTTTATCTTCCAGGGGTGAAAAACTGTTTTTT. Residues: CASSLSSRGEKLFF.

As DNA, the CDR3 is TGTGCCAGCTCACCCGGACAGCCGCCTTTGCCCCAGCATTTT. Its translation: CASSPGQPPLPQHF. This chain links TRBV18 with TRBJ1-5; D may be TRBD1 (6 bases). In germline, CDR1 is KGHSH, CDR2 LQKENI. The V end was cut by 3 bases, the J end by 9 bases, with 15 bases between. There are 14 residues in the CDR3.

The chain joins TRBV6-4 to TRBJ1-6, with 8 positions matching TRBD1. Germline values: CDR1 MRHNA, CDR2 SNTAGT. The CDR3 is 13 amino acids. Trimming cost V 4 bases and J 7 bases; bases outside gene matches: 0. The CDR3 sequence: CASSGDRNSPLHF. The DNA for the CDR3 is TGTGCCAGCAGTGGGGACAGGAATTCACCCCTCCACTTT.

The V and J genes are TRBV7-8 and TRBJ2-7; perhaps TRBD2 as D (7 bases). The germline V gene encodes CDR1 SGHVS and CDR2 FQNEAQ. This CDR3 spans 15 amino acids. Deletions cut 5 bases from V and 1 base from J, with 15 bases between. CDR3 loop: CASSQGRGTSYEQYF. In DNA, the CDR3 is TGTGCCAGCAGCCAGGGGAGGGGGACGTCCTACGAGCAGTACTTC.

The V call is TRBV25-1, the J call TRBJ1-4; D may be TRBD1 (6 bases). From germline, CDR1 is MGHDK and CDR2 SYGVNS. The V and J ends lost 0 bases and 6 bases respectively, with 11 bases between them. CDR3 length: 15 residues. CDR3 protein: CASSEYRSGDEKLFF. CDR3 in DNA: TGTGCCAGCAGTGAATATAGGTCAGGGGATGAAAAACTGTTTTTT.

CDR3: CASSSRAGEQYF. The CDR3 DNA follows: TGTGCCAGCAGCTCGCGGGCGGGGGAGCAGTACTTC. J is TRBJ2-7 and V is TRBV9; maybe TRBD2 (6 bases). The CDR3 consists of 12 residues. V lost 4 bases and J lost 7, with 12 bases in between. From germline, CDR1 is SGDLS and CDR2 YYNGEE.

Here the CDR3 reads CASSIRRGPDYEQYF. In nucleotides, the CDR3 is TGTGCCAGTAGTATACGGCGGGGGCCAGACTACGAGCAGTACTTC. The gene calls are TRBV19 and TRBJ2-7, with D perhaps matching TRBD2 (7 bases). This CDR3 has 15 amino acids. Germline V lookup: CDR1 LNHDA, CDR2 SQIVND (reference sequence). V lost 2 bases, J lost 3 bases, and 14 bases lay in between.

The chain carries TRBV5-1 and TRBJ1-1, with 9 nucleotides matching TRBD1. The V and J ends lost 4 bases and 10 bases, in that order; junction bases with no gene match: 8. Germline CDR1 SGHRS, CDR2 YFSETQ. This CDR3 contains 13 residues. This CDR3 is CASSTTGGVGAFF. CDR3 bases: TGCGCCAGCAGCACTACAGGGGGCGTCGGAGCTTTCTTT.

The chain joins TRBV11-3 to TRBJ1-2, with 10 bases lining up with TRBD1. The CDR3 runs to 13 residues. Germline CDR1 and CDR2: SGHNT and YENEEA. V lost 5 bases to trimming and J lost 13 bases; unmatched junction nucleotides: 10. The DNA for the CDR3 is TGTGCCAGCAGCGAACCGGGACAGGGGACTCTCACCTTC. It is translated as CASSEPGQGTLTF.

This clone was picked up a small number of times. The chain links TRBV11-2 to TRBJ2-3; maybe TRBD1 (6 bases). The CDR3 is 15 amino acids. Germline V CDR1 and CDR2: SGHAT, FQNNGV. Trimming removed 2 bases at V and 6 bases at J, with 15 bases between. As DNA, the CDR3 is TGTGCCAGCAGCTTACTGGGGGCCAGGTCGGATACGCAGTATTTT. Protein: CASSLLGARSDTQYF.

V gene TRBV19 combines with J gene TRBJ1-1; D is possibly TRBD1 (5 bases). The V end lost 7 bases, the J end lost 3 bases, and 9 bases lay between the germline ends. Germline V gene data show CDR1 as LNHDA and CDR2 as SQIVND (reference sequence). The CDR3 sequence is 12 residues long. The CDR3 spells CASKAGHTEAFF. The CDR3 DNA is TGTGCCAGTAAGGCAGGGCACACTGAAGCTTTCTTT.